The 15 T cell receptor beta chains below all came from one sample that was sequenced in a study of shared clonotypes between healthy human individuals. Here immunoSEQ multiplex PCR was the method, and the copy in TCRdb shows in-frame clones only, minus some. Among about 2.1 million clones listed, under 95% were seen once. CD45RO-negative CD8 cells positively selected for CCR7 made up the naive population, which excluded terminally differentiated effector memory CD45RA+ cells. The sequencing input was naive CD8+ T cells from PBMCs. The receptor source for this set is a man younger than 35 in good health. Some clones in this sample may be carry-over from other donors' samples.

The chain uses TRBV27 and TRBJ2-1; maybe TRBD2 (5 bases). This CDR3 spans 11 amino acids. Deletions cut 7 bases from V and 12 bases from J, with 13 bases between. CDR1 MNHEY and CDR2 SMNVEV come from the germline V gene (reference sequence). The DNA of the CDR3 is TGTGCCAGCAAGGCGGGCACTGTGCAGTTCTTC. Encoded protein: CASKAGTVQFF.

V is TRBV6-1 and J is TRBJ1-2, with 10 bases aligning to TRBD1. The CDR3 contains 15 residues. Trimming took 4 bases from V and 8 from J; bases not matched to a gene: 10. The germline V gene encodes CDR1 MNHNS and CDR2 SASEGT. The CDR3 here is CASSGLTGTGVGYTF. CDR3 nucleotides: TGTGCCAGCAGTGGACTAACCGGGACAGGGGTGGGCTACACCTTC.

The gene calls are TRBV27 and TRBJ2-7, with D possibly being TRBD1 (7 bases). Germline CDR1 and CDR2: MNHEY and SMNVEV (reference sequence). The CDR3 runs to 11 residues. Between the trimmed V and J ends, which lost 5 bases and 9 bases, there was a span of 11 bases. CDR3 nucleotide sequence: TGTGCCAGCAGTCAGGGGGGTGGGCAGTACTTC. Translation: CASSQGGGQYF.

This clone was seen once. The same CDR3 is also encoded by other DNA sequences in this sample. The rearrangement uses TRBV7-9 and TRBJ2-1; no definite D call. The CDR3 is made up of 14 amino acids. Looked up from germline, CDR1 is SEHNR and CDR2 is FQNEAQ (reference sequence). The ends were cut back, 1 base at V and 4 bases at J, with 8 bases in the middle. This CDR3 is CASSLGGLYNEQFF. The CDR3, as DNA: TGTGCCAGCAGCTTAGGCGGCCTTTACAATGAGCAGTTCTTC.

The chain has TRBV11-2 and TRBJ2-7, with D tentatively TRBD2 (5 bases). The CDR3 is 14 amino acids. Between the trimmed V and J ends, which lost 3 bases and 0 bases, there was a span of 9 bases. Germline V gives CDR1 SGHAT, CDR2 FQNNGV. The chain's CDR3 is CASSLASLSYEQYF. CDR3 sequence (DNA): TGTGCCAGCAGCTTGGCTAGCCTCTCCTACGAGCAGTACTTC.

The chain uses TRBV27 and TRBJ2-1; unclear D gene. V was trimmed by 3 bases and J by 9 bases, leaving 15 bases between them. This CDR3 is 14 amino acids long. Germline assignment: CDR1 MNHEY and CDR2 SMNVEV (reference sequence). The CDR3 is CASSLTGPTGEQFF. DNA for the CDR3: TGTGCCAGCAGTTTGACGGGCCCTACGGGTGAGCAGTTCTTC.

This chain joins TRBV19 and TRBJ2-1, with 9 bases that match TRBD1. The CDR3 is 15 residues long. V gave up 4 bases and J gave up 5 bases; unmatched junction bases: 6. Germline V gene lookup returns CDR1 LNHDA and CDR2 SQIVND (reference sequence). The CDR3 here is CASSRDREGHNEQFF. In nucleotides, the CDR3 is TGTGCCAGTAGTAGGGACAGGGAGGGGCACAATGAGCAGTTCTTC.

This chain joins TRBV4-1 and TRBJ2-3; D possibly uses TRBD1 or TRBD2 (5 bases each). CDR1 and CDR2 from the germline V gene are MGHRA and YSYEKL. Deletions cut 1 base from V and 2 bases from J, with 13 bases between. This CDR3 has 16 amino acids. The DNA for the CDR3 is TGCGCCAGCAGCCAAGTAAATCTTGGGACCACAGATACGCAGTATTTT. Its translation: CASSQVNLGTTDTQYF.

This clone has only a few counts. The V call is TRBV2, the J call TRBJ1-2; possible D gene TRBD1, 5 bases. Germline V gene lookup returns CDR1 SNHLY and CDR2 FYNNEI. The CDR3 length is 13 residues. V lost 6 bases to trimming and J lost 6 bases, with 14 bases between them. The CDR3 DNA is TGTGCCAGCAGGGGACCAGATGCTGATGGCTACACCTTC. This codes for CASRGPDADGYTF.

This chain connects TRBV9 to TRBJ2-5, with D uncertain. Germline-derived CDR1 and CDR2 are SGDLS and YYNGEE. The CDR3 loop spans 15 amino acids. Trimming left V 4 bases short and J 4 bases short, with 17 bases between. The CDR3 sequence is CASSTRTAPGETQYF. The CDR3 nucleotides read TGTGCCAGCAGCACGCGAACCGCCCCGGGAGAGACCCAGTACTTC.

The J gene is TRBJ2-7, the V gene TRBV10-1; 8 bases line up with TRBD1. Per germline, CDR1 WNHNN and CDR2 SYGVQD (reference sequence). The CDR3 has 20 amino acids. Trimming removed 3 bases from V and 1 base from J; junction bases left unmatched: 20. The chain's CDR3 is CASSEPRQGTHRDVSYEQYF. CDR3 nucleotide sequence: TGCGCCAGCAGTGAACCCCGACAGGGGACACACCGGGACGTTTCCTACGAGCAGTACTTC.

The rearrangement links TRBV19 to TRBJ1-3; D uncertain. CDR1 LNHDA and CDR2 SQIVND come from the germline V gene (reference sequence). The CDR3 sequence is 16 residues long. V lost 7 bases and J lost 4, with 20 bases in between. CDR3 DNA sequence: TGTGCCAGTACGGTCTCCCACCTTTTGGGGGGAAACACCATATATTTT. This sequence encodes CASTVSHLLGGNTIYF. The variable domain in full, completed from reference TRBV19 and TRBJ1-3, reads DGGITQSPKYLFRKEGQNVTLSCEQNLNHDAMYWYRQDPGQGLRLIYYSQIVNDFQKGDIAEGYSVSREKKESFPLTVTSAQKNPTAFYLCASTVSHLLGGNTIYFGEGSWLTVV.

This chain joins TRBV27 and TRBJ2-3; 9 bases align to TRBD1. Trimming cost V 3 bases and J 5 bases; bases outside gene matches: 9. Per germline, CDR1 MNHEY and CDR2 SMNVEV (reference sequence). This CDR3 has 16 amino acids. The CDR3 protein is CASSLLPGQGVDTQYF. The DNA of the CDR3 is TGTGCCAGCAGTTTGCTCCCGGGACAGGGAGTAGATACGCAGTATTTT.

This chain links TRBV28 with TRBJ1-2; D unclear. Per germline, CDR1 MDHEN and CDR2 SYDVKM. The CDR3 length is 16 residues. V dropped 2 bases and J dropped 0 bases, with 13 bases sitting between them. The CDR3 bases are TGTGCCAGCAGTTTAAGTATCGGTTCATCTAACTATGGCTACACCTTC. The encoded protein is CASSLSIGSSNYGYTF.

V usage is TRBV5-1 and J usage is TRBJ2-1; a possible D gene is TRBD2 (5 bases). The CDR3 consists of 14 residues. Trimming removed 0 bases at V and 8 bases at J, with 12 bases between. Germline V lookup: CDR1 SGHRS, CDR2 YFSETQ. CDR3 nucleotides: TGCGCCAGCAGCTTGGAACTAGGAAGGGATGAGCAGTTCTTC. This gives the protein CASSLELGRDEQFF. The full variable domain, completed using reference TRBV5-1 and TRBJ2-1, is KAGVTQTPRYLIKTRGQQVTLSCSPISGHRSVSWYQQTPGQGLQFLFEYFSETQRNKGNFPGRFSGRQFSNSRSEMNVSTLELGDSALYLCASSLELGRDEQFFGPGTRLTVL.